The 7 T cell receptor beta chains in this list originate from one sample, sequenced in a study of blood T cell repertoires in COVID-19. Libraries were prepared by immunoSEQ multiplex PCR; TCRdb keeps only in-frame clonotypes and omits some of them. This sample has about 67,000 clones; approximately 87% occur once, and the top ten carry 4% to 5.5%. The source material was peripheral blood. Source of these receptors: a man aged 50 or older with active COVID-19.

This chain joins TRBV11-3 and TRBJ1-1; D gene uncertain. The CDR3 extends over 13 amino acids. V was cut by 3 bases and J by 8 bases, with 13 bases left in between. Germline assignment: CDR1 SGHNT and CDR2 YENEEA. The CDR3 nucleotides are TGTGCCAGCAGCTTTTCCCTAACAGAGGAAGCTTTCTTT. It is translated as CASSFSLTEEAFF.

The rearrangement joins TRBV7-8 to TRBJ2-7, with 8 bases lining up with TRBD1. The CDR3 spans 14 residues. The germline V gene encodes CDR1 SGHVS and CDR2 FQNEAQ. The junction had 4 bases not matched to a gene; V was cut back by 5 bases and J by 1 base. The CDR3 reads CASSTRQGSYEQYF. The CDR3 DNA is TGTGCCAGCAGCACGCGACAGGGGTCCTACGAGCAGTACTTC.

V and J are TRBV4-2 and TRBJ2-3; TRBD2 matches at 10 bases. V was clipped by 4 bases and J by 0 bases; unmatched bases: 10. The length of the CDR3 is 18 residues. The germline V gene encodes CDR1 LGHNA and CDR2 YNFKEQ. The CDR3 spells CASSLSYRTSGSTDTQYF. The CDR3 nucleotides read TGTGCCAGCAGCCTCAGTTACAGGACTAGCGGTAGCACAGATACGCAGTATTTT.

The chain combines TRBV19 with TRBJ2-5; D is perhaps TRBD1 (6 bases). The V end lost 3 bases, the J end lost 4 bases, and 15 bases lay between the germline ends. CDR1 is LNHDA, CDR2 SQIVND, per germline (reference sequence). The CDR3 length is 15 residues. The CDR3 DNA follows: TGTGCCAGTAGTATGACAGGCGCAAGGACAGAGACCCAGTACTTC. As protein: CASSMTGARTETQYF.

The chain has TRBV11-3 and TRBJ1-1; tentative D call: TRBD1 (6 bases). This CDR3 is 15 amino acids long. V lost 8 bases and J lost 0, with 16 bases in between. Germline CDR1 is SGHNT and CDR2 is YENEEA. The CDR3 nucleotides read TGTGCCAGCGCCCCTAGGACAGTCATGAACACTGAAGCTTTCTTT. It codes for CASAPRTVMNTEAFF.

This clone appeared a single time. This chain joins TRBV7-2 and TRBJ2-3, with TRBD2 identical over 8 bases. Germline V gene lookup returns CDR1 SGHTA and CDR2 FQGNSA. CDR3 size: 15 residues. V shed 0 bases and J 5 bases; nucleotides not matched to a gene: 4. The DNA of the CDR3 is TGTGCCAGCAGCTTAGCTAGCGGGAACGTAGATACGCAGTATTTT. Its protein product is CASSLASGNVDTQYF. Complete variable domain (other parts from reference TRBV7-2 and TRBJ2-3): GAGVSQSPSNKVTEKGKDVELRCDPISGHTALYWYRQSLGQGLEFLIYFQGNSAPDKSGLPSDRFSAERTGGSVSTLTIQRTQQEDSAVYLCASSLASGNVDTQYFGPGTRLTVL.

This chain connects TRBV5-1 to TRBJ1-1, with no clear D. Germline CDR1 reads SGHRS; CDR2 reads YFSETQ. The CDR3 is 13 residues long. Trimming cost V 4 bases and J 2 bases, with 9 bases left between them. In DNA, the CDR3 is TGCGCCAGCAGCCGAGACATAAACACTGAAGCTTTCTTT. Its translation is CASSRDINTEAFF.